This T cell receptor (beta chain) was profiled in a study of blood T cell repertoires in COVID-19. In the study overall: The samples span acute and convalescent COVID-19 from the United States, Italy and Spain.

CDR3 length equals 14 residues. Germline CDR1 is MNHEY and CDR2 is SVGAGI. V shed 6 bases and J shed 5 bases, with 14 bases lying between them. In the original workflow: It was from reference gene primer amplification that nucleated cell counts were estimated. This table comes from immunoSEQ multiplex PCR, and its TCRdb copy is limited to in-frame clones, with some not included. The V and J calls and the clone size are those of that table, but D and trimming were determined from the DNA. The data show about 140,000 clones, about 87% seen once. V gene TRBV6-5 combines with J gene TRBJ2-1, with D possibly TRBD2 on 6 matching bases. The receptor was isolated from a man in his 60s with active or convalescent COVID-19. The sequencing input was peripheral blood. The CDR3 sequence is CASRWRASNNEQFF. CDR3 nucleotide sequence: TGTGCCAGCAGATGGAGGGCCTCGAACAATGAGCAGTTCTTC.